This T cell receptor (beta chain) was sequenced during a study of control samples from healthy donors and cancer patients. The data were produced by immunoSEQ multiplex PCR, yet TCRdb's version contains in-frame clones alone and is incomplete. The data contain about 79,000 clones, 80% to 95% of them singletons. V was trimmed by 2 bases and J by 4 bases, leaving 15 bases between them. The germline V gene has CDR1 SGHDT and CDR2 YYEEEE. CDR3 length: 15 amino acids. The sample consisted of PBMCs. The receptor comes from a woman aged 40 to 55 with lung cancer. The rearrangement uses TRBV5-6 and TRBJ1-2; D is perhaps TRBD1 (5 bases). The CDR3 is CASSFNGALSYGYTF. In nucleotides, the CDR3 is TGTGCCAGCAGCTTCAACGGGGCGCTTAGCTATGGCTACACCTTC. Complete variable domain (other parts from reference TRBV5-6 and TRBJ1-2): DAGVTQSPTHLIKTRGQQVTLRCSPKSGHDTVSWYQQALGQGPQFIFQYYEEEERQRGNFPDRFSGHQFPNYSSELNVNALLLGDSALYLCASSFNGALSYGYTFGSGTRLTVV.